This TCR beta chain derives from a study of cytomegalovirus exposure and HLA in healthy donors. This CDR3 has 19 amino acids. V was cut by 4 bases and J by 7 bases, with 26 bases left in between. A remark on this clone: Its matching antigen is unknown.

Study results and limitations: Most of the TCR beta V segments (in an earlier analysis) were productive either about 87% or about 30% of the time.

The PCR made use of 60 Vbeta and 13 Jbeta primers. Libraries were prepared by immunoSEQ multiplex PCR; TCRdb keeps only in-frame clonotypes and omits some of them. The sample has approximately 150,000 clones; roughly 80% are singletons. Sequencing was done on a sample of PBMCs. The receptor was derived from a woman in her thirties in good health and CMV-seronegative. The chain recombines TRBV23-1 with TRBJ1-6; unclear D gene. TRBV23-1 is an open reading frame whose function is uncertain. The CDR3 DNA sequence: TGCGCCAGCAGTCCGCAATTTCGTCGTGTTGGAGGTTGGAATTCACCCCTCCACTTT. As protein: CASSPQFRRVGGWNSPLHF.